The T cell receptor (beta chain) described here comes from a study of OX40 agonist ivuxolimab in advanced cancers. Points from the study as a whole: The expanded peripheral T cells' antigen specificity was not determined.

Sequencing was performed with immunoSEQ multiplex PCR; in TCRdb, only in-frame clones are kept and a portion is missing. Among about 70,000 clones listed, 81% were seen once. This CDR3 spans 14 amino acids. Trimming removed 3 bases from V and 1 base from J, with 8 bases in between. Germline assignment: CDR1 SGHTA and CDR2 FQGTGA. Exclusion applied to patients with autoimmune disease history or systemic immunosuppression. Sampling times: baseline, cycle 4 day 1, cycle 7 day 1. This clone turned up a few times. Its target is not known. This TCR derives from an adult with an advanced solid tumor such as melanoma, head and neck, liver or kidney cancer. This chain links TRBV7-3 with TRBJ2-3, with TRBD2 as a possible D gene (6 bases). The sample in question was CD4+ or CD8+ T cells sorted from blood, obtained in a trial of the OX40 agonist ivuxolimab. The CDR3 protein is CASSFLAGTDTQYF. The CDR3, as DNA: TGTGCCAGCAGCTTCTTAGCGGGCACAGATACGCAGTATTTT.